This is a list of T cell receptor beta chains from one sample in a study of technical replicates of blood from a few donors. The data were produced by immunoSEQ multiplex PCR, yet TCRdb's version contains in-frame clones alone and is incomplete. The sample has 75,000 to 95,000 clones; 85% to 95% are singletons. The specimen sequenced was T cells isolated from PBMCs. All receptors derive from a human donor in good health. Both conserved end residues are part of each CDR3. A D gene is named only where the DNA matches it firmly. Clone size is stated in some rows and not others, as once, few, many or a class when expanded.

d_gene: TRBD2; j_gene: TRBJ2-7; v_gene: TRBV5-4; abundance: NA; CDR3nt: TGTGCCAGCAGCTTGGAGGTAGCGGGGGGCTACGAGCAGTACTTC; CDR3aa: CASSLEVAGGYEQYF
d_gene: NA; j_gene: TRBJ1-2; v_gene: TRBV27; abundance: NA; CDR3nt: TGTGCCAGCAGTTCTGGTGAAGTCGGCTATGGCTACACCTTC; CDR3aa: CASSSGEVGYGYTF
d_gene: TRBD2; j_gene: TRBJ2-3; v_gene: TRBV5-1; abundance: NA; CDR3nt: TGCGCCAGCAGCTTGACTAGCGGGAGGGCCGGTGATACGCAGTATTTT; CDR3aa: CASSLTSGRAGDTQYF
d_gene: TRBD2; j_gene: TRBJ2-3; v_gene: TRBV7-3; abundance: NA; CDR3nt: TGTGCCAGCAGCTTAAGAGGGACTAGCGGGGGCGCTAGCACAGATACGCAGTATTTT; CDR3aa: CASSLRGTSGGASTDTQYF
d_gene: TRBD1; j_gene: TRBJ2-7; v_gene: TRBV7-6; abundance: NA; CDR3nt: TGTGCCAGCAGCGCCAGACAGGGGTGGGAGCAGTACTTC; CDR3aa: CASSARQGWEQYF
d_gene: TRBD1; j_gene: TRBJ1-6; v_gene: TRBV5-1; abundance: NA; CDR3nt: TGCGCCAGCAGCTTGTACCGGACAGGGGAGGATTCACCCCTCCACTTT; CDR3aa: CASSLYRTGEDSPLHF
d_gene: TRBD1; j_gene: TRBJ1-1; v_gene: TRBV6-5; abundance: NA; CDR3nt: TGTGCCAGCAGTTACCTCCTGGGACAGTCGAACACTGAAGCTTTCTTT; CDR3aa: CASSYLLGQSNTEAFF
d_gene: TRBD1; j_gene: TRBJ1-5; v_gene: TRBV4-1; abundance: NA; CDR3nt: TGCGCCAGCAGCGTCAGAACAGGGGGGGACAATCAGCCCCAGCATTTT; CDR3aa: CASSVRTGGDNQPQHF
d_gene: NA; j_gene: TRBJ2-4; v_gene: TRBV7-8; abundance: NA; CDR3nt: TGTGCCAGCAGCTTAGGGCAATTGGGGGGGCGGGATAAGGCCAAAAACATTCAGTACTTC; CDR3aa: CASSLGQLGGRDKAKNIQYF
d_gene: TRBD1; j_gene: TRBJ2-7; v_gene: TRBV4-1; abundance: NA; CDR3nt: TGCGCCAGCAGCCGACCGGGACAGGGGGACGAGCAGTACTTC; CDR3aa: CASSRPGQGDEQYF
d_gene: TRBD2; j_gene: TRBJ2-3; v_gene: TRBV6-6; abundance: NA; CDR3nt: TGTGCCAGCAGTTATGTCGGTAGCGGGGACGCAGATACGCAGTATTTT; CDR3aa: CASSYVGSGDADTQYF
d_gene: NA; j_gene: TRBJ1-3; v_gene: TRBV29-1; abundance: NA; CDR3nt: TGCAGCGTTCTCACGGCCAAGGGGGCTGGAAACACCATATATTTT; CDR3aa: CSVLTAKGAGNTIYF
d_gene: NA; j_gene: TRBJ2-3; v_gene: TRBV4-1; abundance: NA; CDR3nt: TGCGCCAGCAGTCTTCTCGGGGCAGATACGCAGTATTTT; CDR3aa: CASSLLGADTQYF
d_gene: NA; j_gene: TRBJ2-7; v_gene: TRBV11-2; abundance: once; CDR3nt: TGTGCCAGCAGCTCCGTGAGGAGTTTGAACGAGCAGTACTTC; CDR3aa: CASSSVRSLNEQYF
d_gene: NA; j_gene: TRBJ2-2; v_gene: TRBV5-5; abundance: NA; CDR3nt: TGTGCCAGCAGCTTCTCTCTCGTCTCCGGGGTTAATGTCCCCGGGGAGCTGTTTTTT; CDR3aa: CASSFSLVSGVNVPGELFF
d_gene: NA; j_gene: TRBJ1-2; v_gene: TRBV5-1; abundance: NA; CDR3nt: TGCGCCAGCAGCTTGGTTACAGGGCCCTATGGCTACACCTTC; CDR3aa: CASSLVTGPYGYTF
d_gene: NA; j_gene: TRBJ2-3; v_gene: TRBV2; abundance: few; CDR3nt: TGTGCCAGCAGTGAAGGCAGGGCCTACACAGATACGCAGTATTTT; CDR3aa: CASSEGRAYTDTQYF
d_gene: TRBD1; j_gene: TRBJ1-2; v_gene: TRBV5-5; abundance: NA; CDR3nt: TGTGCCAGCAGCTTGTCTGGTGCAGGGGGAGTCTATGGCTACACCTTC; CDR3aa: CASSLSGAGGVYGYTF
d_gene: TRBD1; j_gene: TRBJ1-5; v_gene: TRBV2; abundance: few; CDR3nt: TGTGCCAGCAGCCAAGGACAGGGCAATCAGCCCCAGCATTTT; CDR3aa: CASSQGQGNQPQHF
d_gene: TRBD2; j_gene: TRBJ2-1; v_gene: TRBV28; abundance: NA; CDR3nt: TGTGCCACCCGACTAGCGGTCAACTACAATGAGCAGTTCTTC; CDR3aa: CATRLAVNYNEQFF
d_gene: TRBD1; j_gene: TRBJ1-5; v_gene: TRBV2; abundance: NA; CDR3nt: TGTGCCAGCAGTTCGGGACAGCTGCTTCGGCATTTT; CDR3aa: CASSSGQLLRHF
d_gene: NA; j_gene: TRBJ2-3; v_gene: TRBV6-5; abundance: NA; CDR3nt: TGTGCCAGCAACAGGGGAGGAACAGATACGCAGTATTTT; CDR3aa: CASNRGGTDTQYF
d_gene: TRBD2; j_gene: TRBJ2-3; v_gene: TRBV9; abundance: NA; CDR3nt: TGTGCCAGCAGCGTAGGAACTAGCGGGGGGGGAGATACGCAGTATTTT; CDR3aa: CASSVGTSGGGDTQYF
d_gene: NA; j_gene: TRBJ1-1; v_gene: TRBV9; abundance: NA; CDR3nt: TGTGCCAGCAGCGTGTCGACGGGGAACACTGAAGCTTTCTTT; CDR3aa: CASSVSTGNTEAFF
d_gene: TRBD2; j_gene: TRBJ2-7; v_gene: TRBV4-1; abundance: NA; CDR3nt: TGCGCCAGCAGCCAAGAGGATAGCGGGACCTACGAGCAGTACTTC; CDR3aa: CASSQEDSGTYEQYF
d_gene: NA; j_gene: TRBJ1-1; v_gene: TRBV7-8; abundance: NA; CDR3nt: TGTGCCAGCAGCACGAGACAGTACATGAACACTGAAGCTTTCTTT; CDR3aa: CASSTRQYMNTEAFF
d_gene: TRBD1; j_gene: TRBJ2-1; v_gene: TRBV10-2; abundance: NA; CDR3nt: TGCGCCAGCAGCCGGAGCCGGGACAGAGTCTACAATGAGCAGTTCTTC; CDR3aa: CASSRSRDRVYNEQFF
d_gene: TRBD2; j_gene: TRBJ2-1; v_gene: TRBV12-5; abundance: once; CDR3nt: TGTGCTAGTGGAATTCGAAGCGGGAGGGCCGGAGATGAGCAGTTCTTC; CDR3aa: CASGIRSGRAGDEQFF
d_gene: NA; j_gene: TRBJ1-2; v_gene: TRBV7-8; abundance: NA; CDR3nt: TGTGCCAGCAGCCTCGGGACAACTAACTATGGCTACACCTTC; CDR3aa: CASSLGTTNYGYTF
d_gene: NA; j_gene: TRBJ2-1; v_gene: TRBV4-1; abundance: NA; CDR3nt: TGCGCCAGCAGCCAAGTTATTAATGAGCAGTTCTTC; CDR3aa: CASSQVINEQFF
d_gene: NA; j_gene: TRBJ1-5; v_gene: TRBV27; abundance: NA; CDR3nt: TGTGCCAGCAGTCCGGGGTTCGGTCAGCCCCAGCATTTT; CDR3aa: CASSPGFGQPQHF
d_gene: NA; j_gene: TRBJ2-2; v_gene: TRBV6-6; abundance: NA; CDR3nt: TGTGCCAGCAGTTATCTACAGGGAACCACCGGGGAGCTGTTTTTT; CDR3aa: CASSYLQGTTGELFF
d_gene: TRBD1; j_gene: TRBJ2-1; v_gene: TRBV4-1; abundance: NA; CDR3nt: TGCGCCAGCAGCCAAGTGGCGACAGGGACCAATGAGCAGTTCTTC; CDR3aa: CASSQVATGTNEQFF
d_gene: NA; j_gene: TRBJ2-7; v_gene: TRBV5-5; abundance: NA; CDR3nt: TGTGCCAGCAGCTTCTCCCTAGGAGGGAGCTACGAGCAGTACTTC; CDR3aa: CASSFSLGGSYEQYF
d_gene: TRBD2; j_gene: TRBJ2-3; v_gene: TRBV20-1; abundance: once; CDR3nt: TGCAGTGCGGGAGGGAGAGATACGCAGTATTTT; CDR3aa: CSAGGRDTQYF
d_gene: NA; j_gene: TRBJ1-3; v_gene: TRBV7-9; abundance: NA; CDR3nt: TGTGCCAGCAGCTCCCTACCTGGAAACACCATATATTTT; CDR3aa: CASSSLPGNTIYF
d_gene: NA; j_gene: TRBJ2-4; v_gene: TRBV11-2; abundance: NA; CDR3nt: TGTGCCAGCAGCTTAGCTAGAGGGACACAAAACATTCAGTACTTC; CDR3aa: CASSLARGTQNIQYF
d_gene: NA; j_gene: TRBJ1-1; v_gene: TRBV30; abundance: NA; CDR3nt: TGTGCCTGGAGTTGGGTAGGGGGGAACACTGAAGCTTTCTTT; CDR3aa: CAWSWVGGNTEAFF
d_gene: TRBD2; j_gene: TRBJ2-7; v_gene: TRBV5-6; abundance: NA; CDR3nt: TGTGCCAGCAGCCCCCCTAGCGGGGGCCACTACGAGCAGTACTTC; CDR3aa: CASSPPSGGHYEQYF
d_gene: TRBD1; j_gene: TRBJ1-2; v_gene: TRBV27; abundance: once; CDR3nt: TGTGCCAGCAGTATCTCTCGGGACAGGGACTTATATGGCTACACCTTC; CDR3aa: CASSISRDRDLYGYTF
d_gene: NA; j_gene: TRBJ1-3; v_gene: TRBV27; abundance: NA; CDR3nt: TGTGCCAGCAGTGTTCGGACTCCTGGAAACACCATATATTTT; CDR3aa: CASSVRTPGNTIYF
d_gene: NA; j_gene: TRBJ2-5; v_gene: TRBV7-9; abundance: NA; CDR3nt: TGTGCCAGCAGCTTAATTGCAGGGGCGGTGGAGACCCAGTACTTC; CDR3aa: CASSLIAGAVETQYF
d_gene: NA; j_gene: TRBJ1-5; v_gene: TRBV19; abundance: few; CDR3nt: TGTGCCAGTAGTATCGACAGGTTCAGGCAGCCCCAGCATTTT; CDR3aa: CASSIDRFRQPQHF
d_gene: NA; j_gene: TRBJ2-5; v_gene: TRBV9; abundance: NA; CDR3nt: TGTGCCAGCAGCCTCGGGAGCCAAGAGACCCAGTACTTC; CDR3aa: CASSLGSQETQYF
d_gene: NA; j_gene: TRBJ2-5; v_gene: TRBV28; abundance: NA; CDR3nt: TGTGCCAGCAGCCGGACGAGGAGGAGAGAGACCCAGTACTTC; CDR3aa: CASSRTRRRETQYF
d_gene: NA; j_gene: TRBJ2-1; v_gene: TRBV18; abundance: NA; CDR3nt: TGTGCCAGCTCACCTTCAACTCCCAATGAGCAGTTCTTC; CDR3aa: CASSPSTPNEQFF
d_gene: TRBD2; j_gene: TRBJ2-7; v_gene: TRBV4-1; abundance: NA; CDR3nt: TGCGCCAGCAGCCAGATTGTAGCGGGGGGGATGTACGAGCAGTACTTC; CDR3aa: CASSQIVAGGMYEQYF
d_gene: NA; j_gene: TRBJ2-7; v_gene: TRBV5-1; abundance: NA; CDR3nt: TGCGCCAGCAGCGCCCAGGGGATCTACGAGCAGTACTTC; CDR3aa: CASSAQGIYEQYF
d_gene: TRBD2; j_gene: TRBJ2-7; v_gene: TRBV6-1; abundance: few; CDR3nt: TGTGCCAGCAGTGAAGCGGTTTCCCCAGGGAGGGAAGGTTTC; CDR3aa: CASSEAVSPGREGF
d_gene: NA; j_gene: TRBJ1-5; v_gene: TRBV5-5; abundance: NA; CDR3nt: TGTGCCAGCAGTTGGGGGGTGGCGGGCAATCAGCCCCAGCATTTT; CDR3aa: CASSWGVAGNQPQHF
d_gene: TRBD1; j_gene: TRBJ1-2; v_gene: TRBV4-1; abundance: NA; CDR3nt: TGCGCCAGCAGCCTCAGGACAGGGGGGACCTATGGCTACACCTTC; CDR3aa: CASSLRTGGTYGYTF
d_gene: NA; j_gene: TRBJ2-5; v_gene: TRBV15; abundance: NA; CDR3nt: TGTGCCATTTCGGGGGAAGGGGCAGAGGAGACCCAGTACTTC; CDR3aa: CAISGEGAEETQYF
d_gene: TRBD1; j_gene: TRBJ2-6; v_gene: TRBV7-9; abundance: NA; CDR3nt: TGTGCCAGCAGCCCACAGGGGTCTGGGGCCAACGTCCTGACTTTC; CDR3aa: CASSPQGSGANVLTF
d_gene: NA; j_gene: TRBJ2-3; v_gene: TRBV4-1; abundance: NA; CDR3nt: TGCGCCAGCAGCCAGGGGGCGGCGGATACGCAGTATTTT; CDR3aa: CASSQGAADTQYF
d_gene: TRBD2; j_gene: TRBJ2-1; v_gene: TRBV28; abundance: NA; CDR3nt: TGTGCCAGCAGCCGTGGCGGGAGGGGGGACAATGAGCAGTTCTTC; CDR3aa: CASSRGGRGDNEQFF
d_gene: NA; j_gene: TRBJ2-3; v_gene: TRBV28; abundance: NA; CDR3nt: TGTGCCAGCAGCATTCCAGATACGCAGTATTTT; CDR3aa: CASSIPDTQYF
d_gene: NA; j_gene: TRBJ2-4; v_gene: TRBV10-3; abundance: NA; CDR3nt: TGTGCCATCACCCCCTCTCTGGGGGCGGGCATTCAGTACTTC; CDR3aa: CAITPSLGAGIQYF
d_gene: NA; j_gene: TRBJ2-2; v_gene: TRBV2; abundance: NA; CDR3nt: TGTGCCAGCAGTGAAGCCGGGGGTGGCACCGGGGAGCTGTTTTTT; CDR3aa: CASSEAGGGTGELFF